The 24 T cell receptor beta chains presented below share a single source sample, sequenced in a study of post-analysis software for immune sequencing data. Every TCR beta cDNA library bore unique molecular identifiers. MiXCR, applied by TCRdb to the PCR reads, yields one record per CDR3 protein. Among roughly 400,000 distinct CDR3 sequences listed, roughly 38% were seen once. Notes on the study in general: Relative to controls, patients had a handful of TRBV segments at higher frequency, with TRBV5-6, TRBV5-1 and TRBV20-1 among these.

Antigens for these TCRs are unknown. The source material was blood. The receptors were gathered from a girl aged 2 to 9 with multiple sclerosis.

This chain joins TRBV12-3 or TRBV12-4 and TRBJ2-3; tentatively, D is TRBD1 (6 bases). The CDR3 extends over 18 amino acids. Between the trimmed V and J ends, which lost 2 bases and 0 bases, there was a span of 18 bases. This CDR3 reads CASSLIFGATGSTDTQYF. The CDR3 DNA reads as TGTGCCAGCAGTTTAATTTTCGGGGCGACAGGTAGCACAGATACGCAGTATTTT.

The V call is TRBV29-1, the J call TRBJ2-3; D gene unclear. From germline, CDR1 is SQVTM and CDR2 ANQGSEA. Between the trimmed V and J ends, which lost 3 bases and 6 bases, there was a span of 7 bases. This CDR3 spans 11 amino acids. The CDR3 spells CSVDVADTQYF. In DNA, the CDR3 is TGCAGCGTTGATGTCGCGGATACGCAGTATTTT.

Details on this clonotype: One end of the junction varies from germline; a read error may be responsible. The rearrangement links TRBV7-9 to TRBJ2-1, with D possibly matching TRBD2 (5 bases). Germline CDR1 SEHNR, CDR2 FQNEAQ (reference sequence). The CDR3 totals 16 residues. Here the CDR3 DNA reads TGTGCCGGCAGCTACCAGGAACTAGTGGGCTACAATGAGCAGTTCTTC. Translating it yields CAGSYQELVGYNEQFF.

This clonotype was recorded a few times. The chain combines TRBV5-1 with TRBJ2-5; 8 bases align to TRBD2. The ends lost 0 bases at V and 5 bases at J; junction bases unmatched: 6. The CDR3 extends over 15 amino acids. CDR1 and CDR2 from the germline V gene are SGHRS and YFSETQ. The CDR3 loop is CASSLGWTSLETQYF. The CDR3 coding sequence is TGCGCCAGCAGCTTGGGATGGACTAGCTTGGAGACCCAGTACTTC.

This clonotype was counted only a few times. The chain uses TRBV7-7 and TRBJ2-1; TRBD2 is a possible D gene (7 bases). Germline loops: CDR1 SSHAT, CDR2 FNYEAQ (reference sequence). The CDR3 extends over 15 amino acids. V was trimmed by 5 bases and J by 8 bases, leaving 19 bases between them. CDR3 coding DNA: TGTGCCAGCAGCCCCCTGGGGGGGGCGGCCGATGAGCAGTTCTTC. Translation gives CASSPLGGAADEQFF.

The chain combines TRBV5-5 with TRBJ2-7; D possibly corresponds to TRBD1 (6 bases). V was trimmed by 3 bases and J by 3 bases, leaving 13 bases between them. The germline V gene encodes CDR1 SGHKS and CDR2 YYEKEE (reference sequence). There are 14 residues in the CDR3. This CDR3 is CASSWHGTNYEQYF. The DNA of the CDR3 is TGTGCCAGCAGCTGGCATGGGACAAACTACGAGCAGTACTTC.

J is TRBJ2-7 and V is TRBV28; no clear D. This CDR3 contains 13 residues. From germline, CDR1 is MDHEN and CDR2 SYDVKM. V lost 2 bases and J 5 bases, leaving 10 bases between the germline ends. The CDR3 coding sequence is TGTGCCAGCAGTTTACTCAAGGTGCACGAGCAGTACTTC. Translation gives CASSLLKVHEQYF.

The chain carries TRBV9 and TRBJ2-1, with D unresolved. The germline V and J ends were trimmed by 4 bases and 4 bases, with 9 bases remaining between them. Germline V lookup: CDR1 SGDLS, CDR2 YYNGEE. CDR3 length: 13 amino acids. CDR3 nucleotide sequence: TGTGCCAGCAGCCCTGGAGATTACAATGAGCAGTTCTTC. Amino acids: CASSPGDYNEQFF.

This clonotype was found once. CDR3 amino acids: CATSDPEGDSYNEQFF. CDR3 nucleotide sequence: TGTGCCACCAGTGATCCAGAAGGGGATTCCTACAATGAGCAGTTCTTC. The chain has TRBV24-1 and TRBJ2-1; a weak D match, TRBD1 (5 bases). V lost 3 bases and J lost 1, with 12 bases in between. The CDR3 is made up of 16 amino acids. Germline CDR1 KGHDR, CDR2 SFDVKD.

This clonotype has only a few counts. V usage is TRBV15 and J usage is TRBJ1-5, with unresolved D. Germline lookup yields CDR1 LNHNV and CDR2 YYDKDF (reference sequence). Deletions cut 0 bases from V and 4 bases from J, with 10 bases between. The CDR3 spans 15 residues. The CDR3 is CATSRDLGLNQPQHF. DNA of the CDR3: TGTGCCACCAGCAGAGATTTGGGTCTGAATCAGCCCCAGCATTTT.

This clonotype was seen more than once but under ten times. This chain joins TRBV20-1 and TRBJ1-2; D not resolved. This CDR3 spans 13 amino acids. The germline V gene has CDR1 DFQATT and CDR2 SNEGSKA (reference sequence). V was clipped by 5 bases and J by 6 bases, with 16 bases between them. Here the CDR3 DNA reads TGCAGTGCTGACCCTGCGGGGTCGGATGGCTACACCTTC. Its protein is CSADPAGSDGYTF.

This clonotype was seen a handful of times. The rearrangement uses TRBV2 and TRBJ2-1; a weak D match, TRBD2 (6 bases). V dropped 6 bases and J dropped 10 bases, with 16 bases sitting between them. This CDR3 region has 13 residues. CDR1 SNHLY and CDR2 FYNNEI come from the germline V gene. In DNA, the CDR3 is TGTGCCAGCAGGGGGGGTGGGGCACGCGAGCAGTTCTTC. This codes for CASRGGGAREQFF. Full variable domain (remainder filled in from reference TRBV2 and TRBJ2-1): EPEVTQTPSHQVTQMGQEVILRCVPISNHLYFYWYRQILGQKVEFLVSFYNNEISEKSEIFDDQFSVERPDGSNFTLKIRSTKLEDSAMYFCASRGGGAREQFFGPGTRLTVL.

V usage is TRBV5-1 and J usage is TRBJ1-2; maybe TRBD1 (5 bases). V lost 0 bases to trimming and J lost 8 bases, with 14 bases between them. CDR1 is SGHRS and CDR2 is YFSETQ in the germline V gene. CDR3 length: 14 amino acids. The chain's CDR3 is CASSLDTGFGGYTF. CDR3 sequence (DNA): TGCGCCAGCAGCTTGGACACAGGCTTCGGGGGCTACACCTTC.

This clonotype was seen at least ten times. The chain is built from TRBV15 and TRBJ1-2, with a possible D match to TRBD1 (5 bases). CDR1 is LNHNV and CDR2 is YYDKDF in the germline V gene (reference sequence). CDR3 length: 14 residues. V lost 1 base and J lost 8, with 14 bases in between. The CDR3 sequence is CATSRVGRERGYTF. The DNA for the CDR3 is TGTGCCACCAGCAGAGTGGGCAGGGAGAGAGGCTACACCTTC.

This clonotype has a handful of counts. This CDR3 reads CATSRTTGTGGRNQPQHF. CDR3 coding DNA: TGTGCCACCAGCCGTACCACCGGGACAGGGGGAAGGAATCAGCCCCAGCATTTT. The rearrangement links TRBV15 to TRBJ1-5, with TRBD1 matching 11 bases. Trimming removed 5 bases from V and 4 bases from J; junction bases left unmatched: 13. In germline, CDR1 is LNHNV, CDR2 YYDKDF (reference sequence). The CDR3 is made up of 18 amino acids.

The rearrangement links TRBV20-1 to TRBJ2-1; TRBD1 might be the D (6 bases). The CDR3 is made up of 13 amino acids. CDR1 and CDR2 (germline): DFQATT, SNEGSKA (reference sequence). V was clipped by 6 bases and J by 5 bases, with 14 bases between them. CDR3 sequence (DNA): TGCAGTGCCTCGGGACACGATAACAATGAGCAGTTCTTC. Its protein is CSASGHDNNEQFF.

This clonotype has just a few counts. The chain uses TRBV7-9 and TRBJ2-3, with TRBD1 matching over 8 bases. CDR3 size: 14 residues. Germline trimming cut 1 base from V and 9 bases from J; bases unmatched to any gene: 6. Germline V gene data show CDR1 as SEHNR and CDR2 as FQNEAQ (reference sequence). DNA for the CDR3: TGTGCCAGCAGCTTAGTGACCACAGGGGGGACGCAGTATTTT. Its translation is CASSLVTTGGTQYF.

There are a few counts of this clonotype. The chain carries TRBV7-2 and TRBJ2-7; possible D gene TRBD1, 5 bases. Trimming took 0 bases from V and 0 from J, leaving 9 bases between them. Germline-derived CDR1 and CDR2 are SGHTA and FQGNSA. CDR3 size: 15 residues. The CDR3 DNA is TGTGCCAGCAGCTTAGCGTACAGGAGCTCCTACGAGCAGTACTTC. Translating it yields CASSLAYRSSYEQYF.

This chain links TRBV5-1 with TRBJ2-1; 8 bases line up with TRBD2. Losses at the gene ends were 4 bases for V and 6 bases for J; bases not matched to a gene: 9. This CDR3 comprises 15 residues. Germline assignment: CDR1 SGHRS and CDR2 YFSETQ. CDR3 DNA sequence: TGCGCCAGCAGCCCAGCGGGAGAGCCAACCAATGAGCAGTTCTTC. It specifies CASSPAGEPTNEQFF.

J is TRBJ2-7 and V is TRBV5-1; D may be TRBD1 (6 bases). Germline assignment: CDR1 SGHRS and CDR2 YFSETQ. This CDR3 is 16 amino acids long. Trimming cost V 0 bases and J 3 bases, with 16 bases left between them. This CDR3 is CASSLEASGGYYEQYF. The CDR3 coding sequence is TGCGCCAGCAGCTTGGAGGCTAGTGGGGGCTACTACGAGCAGTACTTC.

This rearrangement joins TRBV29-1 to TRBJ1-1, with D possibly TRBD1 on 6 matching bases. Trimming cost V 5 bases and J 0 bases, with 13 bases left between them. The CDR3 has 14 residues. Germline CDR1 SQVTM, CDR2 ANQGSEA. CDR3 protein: CSVQGLALNTEAFF. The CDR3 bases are TGCAGCGTTCAGGGGTTAGCTTTGAACACTGAAGCTTTCTTT.

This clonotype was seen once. This chain's CDR3 is CASSLLDRVGGYTF. The CDR3, as DNA: TGTGCCAGCAGCCTACTGGACAGGGTAGGAGGCTACACCTTC. The chain has TRBV28 and TRBJ1-2, with 8 bases identical to TRBD1. This CDR3 has 14 amino acids. The germline gives CDR1 MDHEN, CDR2 SYDVKM. After removal of 6 bases from V and 8 bases from J, the junction contained 11 bases not matched to a gene.

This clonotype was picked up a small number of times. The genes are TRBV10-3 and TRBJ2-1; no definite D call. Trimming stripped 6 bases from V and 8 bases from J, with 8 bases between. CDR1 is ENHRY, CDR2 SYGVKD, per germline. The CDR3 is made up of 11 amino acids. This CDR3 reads CAISPGHEQFF. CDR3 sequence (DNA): TGTGCCATCAGCCCTGGCCATGAGCAGTTCTTC.

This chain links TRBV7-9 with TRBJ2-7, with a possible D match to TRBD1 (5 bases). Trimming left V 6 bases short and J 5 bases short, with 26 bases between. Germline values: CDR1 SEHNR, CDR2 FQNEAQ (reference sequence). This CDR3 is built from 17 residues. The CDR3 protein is CASSRVRRQISSHEQYF. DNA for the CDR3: TGTGCCAGCAGTCGGGTGCGGAGACAGATTTCATCCCACGAGCAGTACTTC.